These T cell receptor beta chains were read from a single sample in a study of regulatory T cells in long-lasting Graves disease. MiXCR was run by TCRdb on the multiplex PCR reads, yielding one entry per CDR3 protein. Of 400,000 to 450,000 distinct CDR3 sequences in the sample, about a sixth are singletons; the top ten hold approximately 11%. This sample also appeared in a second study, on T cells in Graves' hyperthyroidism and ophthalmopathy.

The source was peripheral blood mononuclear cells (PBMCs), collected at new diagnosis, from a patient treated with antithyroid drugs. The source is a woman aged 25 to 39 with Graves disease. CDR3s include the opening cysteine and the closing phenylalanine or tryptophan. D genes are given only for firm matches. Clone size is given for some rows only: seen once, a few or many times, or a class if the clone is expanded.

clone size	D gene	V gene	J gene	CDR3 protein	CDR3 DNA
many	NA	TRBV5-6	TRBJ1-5	CASSFEDQPQHF	TGTGCCAGCAGCTTTGAGGATCAGCCCCAGCATTTT
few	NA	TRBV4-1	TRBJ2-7	CASSPGSRGSYEQYF	TGCGCCAGCAGCCCGGGGAGTAGGGGCTCCTACGAGCAGTACTTC
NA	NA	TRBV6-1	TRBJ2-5	CASGGRGGTQYF	TGTGCCAGCGGGGGTCGTGGAGGGACCCAGTACTTC
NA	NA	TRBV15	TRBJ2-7	CATSILKAEQYF	TGTGCCACCAGCATCCTAAAGGCGGAGCAGTACTTC
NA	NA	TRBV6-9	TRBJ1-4	CASSYLQPNEKLFF	TGTGCCAGCAGTTACTTACAGCCTAATGAAAAACTGTTTTTT
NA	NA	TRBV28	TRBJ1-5	CASSQGAGTTRQPQHF	TGTGCCAGCAGCCAGGGAGCCGGCACAACACGTCAGCCCCAGCATTTT
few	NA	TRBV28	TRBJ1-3	CASSGHHGNTIYF	TGTGCCAGCAGTGGGCATCATGGAAACACCATATATTTT
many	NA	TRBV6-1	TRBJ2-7	CASSGRDSSYEQYF	TGTGCCAGCAGTGGCCGAGACAGCTCCTACGAGCAGTACTTC
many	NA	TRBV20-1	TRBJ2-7	CSARDGGYEQYF	TGCAGTGCTAGAGACGGAGGCTACGAGCAGTACTTC
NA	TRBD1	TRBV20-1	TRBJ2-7	CSAAGTGVYEQYF	TGCAGTGCTGCCGGGACAGGGGTATACGAGCAGTACTTC
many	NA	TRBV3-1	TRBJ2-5	CASSQDVTQETQYF	TGTGCCAGCAGCCAAGACGTGACCCAAGAGACCCAGTACTTC
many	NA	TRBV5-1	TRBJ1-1	CASSLAAGTGEAFF	TGCGCCAGCAGCTTGGCGGCAGGGACGGGTGAAGCTTTCTTT
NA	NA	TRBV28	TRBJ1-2	CAGRAGLNYGYTF	TGTGCCGGCCGGGCGGGGCTTAACTATGGCTACACCTTC
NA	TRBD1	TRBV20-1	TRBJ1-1	CSARQTGTGPEAFF	TGCAGTGCTAGGCAAACCGGGACAGGGCCTGAAGCTTTCTTT
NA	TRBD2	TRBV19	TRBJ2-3	CASSIETGLAGTDTQYF	TGTGCCAGTAGTATAGAGACGGGACTAGCGGGGACAGATACGCAGTATTTT
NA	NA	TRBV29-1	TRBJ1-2	CSVEDQDSTHYGYTF	TGCAGCGTTGAAGATCAAGACAGCACCCACTATGGCTACACCTTC
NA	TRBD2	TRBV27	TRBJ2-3	CASSFLADPTDTQYF	TGTGCCAGCAGTTTCCTAGCGGACCCCACAGATACGCAGTATTTT
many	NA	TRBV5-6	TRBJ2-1	CASSLVAGSSYNEQFF	TGTGCCAGCAGCTTGGTTGCAGGGAGCTCCTACAATGAGCAGTTCTTC
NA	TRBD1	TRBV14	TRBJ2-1	CASSHEPGQIIDEQFF	TGTGCCAGCAGCCATGAGCCGGGACAGATTATCGATGAGCAGTTCTTC
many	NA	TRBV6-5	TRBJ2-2	CASSWRDGELFF	TGTGCCAGCAGTTGGCGCGACGGGGAGCTGTTTTTT
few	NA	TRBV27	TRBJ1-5	CASSLRGLWNQPQHF	TGTGCCAGCAGTTTGCGAGGGTTGTGGAATCAGCCCCAGCATTTT
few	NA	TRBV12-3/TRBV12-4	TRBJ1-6	CASSLGQADNSPLHF	TGTGCCAGCAGTTTAGGACAGGCGGATAATTCACCCCTCCACTTT
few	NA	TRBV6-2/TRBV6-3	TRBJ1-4	CASSYRIGGAGTNEKLFF	TGTGCCAGCAGTTACCGAATAGGGGGTGCTGGAACTAATGAAAAACTGTTTTTT
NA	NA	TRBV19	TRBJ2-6	CASYLGDPSGANVLTF	TGTGCCTCCTACCTAGGGGACCCCTCTGGGGCCAACGTCCTGACTTTC
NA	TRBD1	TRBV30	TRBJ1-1	CAWRPTGALTLTEAFF	TGTGCCTGGAGGCCCACAGGGGCCCTAACCCTCACTGAAGCTTTCTTT
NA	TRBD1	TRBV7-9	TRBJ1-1	CASSLDFGQALSPTEAFF	TGTGCCAGCAGCTTAGACTTCGGACAGGCCTTGAGCCCCACTGAAGCTTTCTTT
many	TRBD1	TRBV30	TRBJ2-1	CAWSVKGAGYNEQFF	TGTGCCTGGAGTGTAAAGGGGGCCGGGTACAATGAGCAGTTCTTC
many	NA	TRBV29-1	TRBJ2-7	CSVESGHLSPYEQYF	TGCAGCGTTGAATCCGGGCACCTGTCGCCGTACGAGCAGTACTTC
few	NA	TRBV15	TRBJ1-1	CATTQRREDTEAFF	TGTGCCACCACCCAACGCAGGGAAGACACTGAAGCTTTCTTT
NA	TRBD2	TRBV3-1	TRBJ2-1	CASSPLLAGDGEQFF	TGTGCCAGCAGCCCCCTCCTAGCGGGAGATGGTGAGCAGTTCTTC
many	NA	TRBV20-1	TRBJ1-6	CSARDPSSPLHF	TGCAGTGCTAGAGACCCCAGCTCACCCCTCCACTTT
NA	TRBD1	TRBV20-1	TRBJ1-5	CSARGGRHQPQHF	TGCAGTGCCCGAGGGGGCCGACATCAGCCCCAGCATTTT
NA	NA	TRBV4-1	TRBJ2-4	CASSQDLDTRAKNIQYF	TGCGCCAGCAGCCAAGATTTGGACACCCGAGCCAAAAACATTCAGTACTTC
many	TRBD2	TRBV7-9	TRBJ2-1	CASSLVVLAGSYNEQFF	TGTGCCAGCAGCTTAGTCGTCCTAGCGGGCTCTTACAATGAGCAGTTCTTC
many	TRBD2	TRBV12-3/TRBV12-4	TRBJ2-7	CASSYSRDYTYEQYF	TGTGCCAGCAGTTACTCCCGGGACTATACCTACGAGCAGTACTTC
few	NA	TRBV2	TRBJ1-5	CASSEGRGSNQPQHF	TGTGCCAGCAGTGAAGGCCGAGGTAGCAATCAGCCCCAGCATTTT
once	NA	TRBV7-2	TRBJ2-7	CASSFYICSARDPGTSVSYEQYF	NA
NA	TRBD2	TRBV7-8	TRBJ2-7	CASSLVSGGSSYEQYF	TGTGCCAGCAGCTTGGTTAGCGGGGGCAGCTCCTACGAGCAGTACTTC
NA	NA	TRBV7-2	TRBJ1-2	CASRRNLGGLYTF	TGTGCCAGCAGACGAAATCTCGGGGGGCTTTATACCTTC
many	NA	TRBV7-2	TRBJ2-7	CASSLGGRSYEQYF	TGTGCCAGCAGCTTAGGGGGGCGCTCCTACGAGCAGTACTTC
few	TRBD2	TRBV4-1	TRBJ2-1	CASSQVLAADNEQFF	TGCGCCAGCAGCCAAGTCCTAGCGGCGGACAATGAGCAGTTCTTC
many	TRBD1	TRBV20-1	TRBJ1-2	CSARDRTGDGYTF	TGCAGTGCTAGAGATAGGACAGGGGACGGCTACACCTTC